This T cell receptor beta chain was observed in a study of blood T cells in healthy people across ages. There are a few counts of this clonotype. Antigen: not known. Each sample yielded at least 6 micrograms of PBMC total RNA. Points from the study as a whole: There was no known CMV status for donors, so expanded clonotype changes were possibly confounded.

Trimming stripped 4 bases from V and 9 bases from J, with 16 bases between. This CDR3 contains 13 residues. CDR1 is SGHTA, CDR2 FQGNSA, per germline. A sample-barcoded 5' primer and a J-beta primer mix were used in a second PCR of about 6 to 12 cycles. Each cDNA molecule, via a template-switch adaptor with 12 random nucleotides, was tagged. TCRdb re-analysed the 5' RACE reads in MiXCR, keeping a single row per CDR3 protein. The sample lists almost 800,000 distinct CDR3 sequences, 58% seen once, with approximately 21% in the top ten. The receptor's source is a man younger than 45 in good health. The material sequenced was blood. This chain uses TRBV7-2 with TRBJ2-7; TRBD1 might be the D (5 bases). The CDR3 DNA reads as TGTGCCAGCAGCTCGGACACAGGTTGGTGGCAGTACTTC. Protein product: CASSSDTGWWQYF. The full variable domain, rest sourced from reference TRBV7-2 and TRBJ2-7, is GAGVSQSPSNKVTEKGKDVELRCDPISGHTALYWYRQSLGQGLEFLIYFQGNSAPDKSGLPSDRFSAERTGGSVSTLTIQRTQQEDSAVYLCASSSDTGWWQYFGPGTRLTVT.